This TCR beta chain was recovered during a study of monozygotic twins with cystic fibrosis. Sequencing was performed with immunoSEQ multiplex PCR; in TCRdb, only in-frame clones are kept and a portion is missing. The profile covers some 31,000 clones, with roughly 80% appearing a single time and 0.85% to 0.95% taken by the ten largest. This CDR3 is 12 amino acids long. Germline CDR1 reads KGHSH; CDR2 reads LQKENI. Trimming took 6 bases from V and 3 from J; bases not matched to a gene: 2. A note on this clone: Its antigen is undetermined.

Study findings and constraints: Nucleotide-identical clonotype sharing was significantly higher within monozygotic CF twin pairs than between unrelated CF individuals.

The rearrangement joins TRBV18 to TRBJ2-7, with 7 bases that match TRBD1. Sequenced material: blood. This clonotype originated in a girl aged 2-9 years with cystic fibrosis. The CDR3 loop is CASSSGGYEQYF. CDR3 nucleotide sequence: TGTGCCAGCTCGTCAGGGGGCTACGAGCAGTACTTC.